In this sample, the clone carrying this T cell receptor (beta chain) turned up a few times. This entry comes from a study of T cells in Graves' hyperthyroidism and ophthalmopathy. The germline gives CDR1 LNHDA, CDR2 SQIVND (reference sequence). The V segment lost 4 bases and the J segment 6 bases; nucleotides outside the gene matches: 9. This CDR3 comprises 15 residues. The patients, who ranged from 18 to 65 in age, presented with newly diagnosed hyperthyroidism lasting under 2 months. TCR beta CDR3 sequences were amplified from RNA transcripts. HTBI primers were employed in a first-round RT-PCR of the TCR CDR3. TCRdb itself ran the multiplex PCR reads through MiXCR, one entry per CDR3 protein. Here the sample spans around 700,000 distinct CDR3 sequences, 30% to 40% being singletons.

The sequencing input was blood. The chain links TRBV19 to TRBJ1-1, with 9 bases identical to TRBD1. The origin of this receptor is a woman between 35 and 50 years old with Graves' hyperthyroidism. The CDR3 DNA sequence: TGTGCCAGTAGTAGAATGGGGCGACAGGGGGCTGAAGCTTTCTTT. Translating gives CASSRMGRQGAEAFF.